This T cell receptor (beta chain) is from a study of PD-1 blockade in classical Hodgkin lymphoma. Study-wide results and limits: Newly diagnosed patients were reported to exhibit reduced baseline TCR diversity relative to healthy donors. CD8+ TCR diversity did not rise significantly by C4D1, unlike CD4+. Those patients who began receiving nivolumab less than 1 year after ASCT had lower diversity, and they were excluded.

There are a few counts of this clone. The antigen is unknown. Every patient relapsed after autologous stem cell transplantation, and brentuximab vedotin exposure varied. Repertoires were generated with immunoSEQ multiplex PCR, while TCRdb's copy carries only in-frame clones and drops some. The sample has roughly 25,000 clones; roughly four fifths are singletons. The CDR3 runs 13 residues. V lost 3 bases and J lost 5, with 8 bases in between. Germline assignment: CDR1 LNHDA and CDR2 SQIVND (reference sequence). The sample consisted of peripheral blood mononuclear cells (PBMCs), taken before the second cycle of nivolumab. This receptor was identified in a human donor with classical Hodgkin lymphoma. The V gene is TRBV19, the J gene TRBJ1-5; D is undetermined. The CDR3 DNA reads as TGTGCCAGTAGTATGCTCGGAGATCAGCCCCAGCATTTT. Its translation is CASSMLGDQPQHF. Based on the CDR3 plus reference TRBV19 and TRBJ1-5, the full variable domain is DGGITQSPKYLFRKEGQNVTLSCEQNLNHDAMYWYRQDPGQGLRLIYYSQIVNDFQKGDIAEGYSVSREKKESFPLTVTSAQKNPTAFYLCASSMLGDQPQHFGDGTRLSIL.